The 3 T cell receptor beta chains reported below all come from one sample, sequenced in a study of blood T cells in healthy people across ages. A second PCR of 7 to 11 cycles used a sample-barcoded 5' primer and a J-beta primer mix. TCRdb re-analysed the 5' RACE reads in MiXCR, keeping a single row per CDR3 protein. The sample contains under 2,000,000 distinct CDR3 sequences, less than 50% of which appear only once. Source material: blood. Receptor source: a woman in her thirties or forties in good health.

The chain is built from TRBV4-2 and TRBJ2-1; D is ambiguous. CDR1 and CDR2 (germline): LGHNA, YNFKEQ. This CDR3 has 15 amino acids. The ends were cut back, 0 bases at V and 7 bases at J, with 13 bases in the middle. CDR3 sequence: CASSQDGRWVNEQFF. The DNA for the CDR3 is TGTGCCAGCAGCCAAGATGGCCGGTGGGTGAATGAGCAGTTCTTC.

The chain carries TRBV28 and TRBJ2-1, with unresolved D. The CDR3 has 11 residues. Germline assignment: CDR1 MDHEN and CDR2 SYDVKM. V was pared by 4 bases and J by 9 bases, with 7 bases between. The CDR3 loop is CASSSEFEQFF. CDR3 sequence (DNA): TGTGCCAGCAGTTCAGAATTTGAGCAGTTCTTC.

The V call is TRBV7-8, the J call TRBJ2-6; 7 nucleotides align to TRBD1. Germline lookup yields CDR1 SGHVS and CDR2 FQNEAQ. The CDR3 covers 17 residues. The J segment lost 1 base and the V segment lost 4 bases, leaving 7 bases of the junction unmatched. CDR3 sequence (DNA): TGTGCCAGCAGCTCAGCCGGGACAGCTTCTGGGGCCAACGTCCTGACTTTC. Protein product: CASSSAGTASGANVLTF.